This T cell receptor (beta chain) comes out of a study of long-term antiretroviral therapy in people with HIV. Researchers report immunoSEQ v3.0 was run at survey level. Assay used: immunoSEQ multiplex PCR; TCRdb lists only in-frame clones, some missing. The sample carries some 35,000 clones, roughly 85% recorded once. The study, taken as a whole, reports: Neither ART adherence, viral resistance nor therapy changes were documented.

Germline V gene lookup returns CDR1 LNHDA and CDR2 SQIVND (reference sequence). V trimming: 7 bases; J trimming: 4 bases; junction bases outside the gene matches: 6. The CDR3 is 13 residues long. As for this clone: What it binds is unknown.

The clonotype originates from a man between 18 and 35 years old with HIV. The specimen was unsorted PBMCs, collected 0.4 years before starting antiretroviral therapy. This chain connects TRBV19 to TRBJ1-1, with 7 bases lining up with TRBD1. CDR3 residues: CASIPQGGTEAFF. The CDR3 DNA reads TGTGCCAGTATCCCGCAGGGGGGCACTGAAGCTTTCTTT. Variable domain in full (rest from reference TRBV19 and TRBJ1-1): DGGITQSPKYLFRKEGQNVTLSCEQNLNHDAMYWYRQDPGQGLRLIYYSQIVNDFQKGDIAEGYSVSREKKESFPLTVTSAQKNPTAFYLCASIPQGGTEAFFGQGTRLTVV.